This TCR beta chain appears in the sequencing data of a study of shared clonotypes between healthy human individuals. Study-level background: Per donor, three plates held CD4 naive cells, three held CD4 memory, two held CD8 naive and one held CD8 memory.

CD45RO-negative, CCR7-selected cells formed the naive CD8 fraction, which excluded terminally differentiated effector memory CD45RA+ cells. Study-wide results and caveats: The study found roughly 5% of naive CD4 clonotypes shared across four donors.

Libraries were prepared by immunoSEQ multiplex PCR; TCRdb keeps only in-frame clonotypes and omits some of them. The table records roughly 590,000 clones, about 95% of them present only once. About this clone: Antigen specificity is unknown.

The CDR3 is made up of 17 amino acids. V shed 5 bases, J shed 0 bases, and the junction held 10 bases outside the gene matches. Germline V gene sequence: CDR1 SGHRS, CDR2 YFSETQ. This receptor was obtained from a woman aged 30 to 39 in good health. The sample consisted of naive CD8+ T cells sorted from blood. J is TRBJ1-1 and V is TRBV5-1; 10 bases align to TRBD1. CDR3 in amino acids: CASRQSGTGAMNTEAFF. Written as DNA, the CDR3 is TGCGCCAGCAGGCAATCCGGGACAGGGGCTATGAACACTGAAGCTTTCTTT.